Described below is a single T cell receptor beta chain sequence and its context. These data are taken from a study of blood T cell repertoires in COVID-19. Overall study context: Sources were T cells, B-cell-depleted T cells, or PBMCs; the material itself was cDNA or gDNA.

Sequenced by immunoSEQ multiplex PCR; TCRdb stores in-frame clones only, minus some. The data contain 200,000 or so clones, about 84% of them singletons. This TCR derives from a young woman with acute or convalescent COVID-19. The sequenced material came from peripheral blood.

The CDR3 here is CASSGGQGYEAFF. CDR3 in DNA: TGTGCCAGCAGCGGGGGACAGGGTTATGAAGCTTTCTTT. The rearrangement uses TRBV5-6 and TRBJ1-1, with TRBD1 matching 9 bases. CDR3 length: 13 residues. J was trimmed by 7 bases and V by 4 bases; bases with no gene match: 5. The V gene's germline CDR1 is SGHDT and CDR2 YYEEEE.